This T cell receptor (beta chain) was captured in a study of identical twins. Template switching added a universal primer site, and cDNA bore unique molecular identifiers. A single record per CDR3 protein comes from TCRdb applying MiXCR to the 5' RACE reads. The sample comprises about 570,000 distinct CDR3 sequences, 9% to 10% of which are singletons, and roughly 3% rests with the top ten. This clonotype was picked up many times. Its antigen remains unidentified. Study-wide results and limits: Rather than following the same donors, the conclusions depended on cross-sectional statistical analysis. Surplus twin overlap in beta out-of-frame sequences was less pronounced.

The length of the CDR3 is 14 residues. Germline-derived CDR1 and CDR2 are DFQATT and SNEGSKA (reference sequence). V lost 6 bases and J 2 bases, leaving 14 bases between the germline ends. In addition, the sample was reused for a study of yellow fever vaccine responses in identical twins. According to that study: In identical twins, vaccine T cell responses appeared partly shared and partly individual.

Source material: PBMCs. The source of this sequence is a young woman in good health. The chain employs TRBV20-1 and TRBJ1-3; D is undetermined. In DNA, the CDR3 is TGCAGTGCCAGAAGGTCGGGTACTGGAAACACCATATATTTT. Translating it yields CSARRSGTGNTIYF.